A single sample is the source of the 14 T cell receptor beta chains below, sequenced in a study of identical twins. TCRdb called the 5' RACE reads again in MiXCR, with one record for every CDR3 protein. In the table there are roughly 350,000 distinct CDR3 sequences, approximately 9.1% of which are singletons. The specimen sequenced was naive T cells sorted from blood. The receptor source for this set is a woman between 50 and 59 years old in good health.

This clonotype occurred a few times. V usage is TRBV4-1 and J usage is TRBJ2-7; TRBD2 agrees at 10 bases. In germline, CDR1 is MGHRA, CDR2 YSYEKL. The CDR3 is made up of 15 amino acids. V lost 4 bases, J lost 3 bases, and 6 bases stayed unmatched. This CDR3 is CASSPQLAGIYEQYV. Here the CDR3 DNA reads TGCGCCAGCAGCCCCCAACTAGCGGGAATCTACGAGCAGTACGTC.

The chain couples TRBV2 to TRBJ2-1, with D perhaps TRBD2 (6 bases). The CDR3 is 12 residues long. From germline, CDR1 is SNHLY and CDR2 FYNNEI. Trimming removed 6 bases from V and 10 bases from J, with 13 bases in between. CDR3 nucleotide sequence: TGTGCCAGCAGGCCTGCGGGGCCGGAGCAGTTCTTC. Its translation: CASRPAGPEQFF.

CDR3 nucleotides: TGTGCCAGCAGCTTATGGGGTGGAGGGGACTACACTGAAGCTTTCTTT. Amino acid sequence: CASSLWGGGDYTEAFF. The chain is built from TRBV7-9 and TRBJ1-1; tentative D call: TRBD1 (5 bases). V was shortened by 2 bases and J by 3 bases, with 16 bases between the two germline ends. The CDR3 extends over 16 amino acids. The germline CDR1 and CDR2 sequences are SEHNR and FQNEAQ (reference sequence).

This clonotype was seen only a few times. CDR3 loop: CATSHGVDTQYF. The CDR3 nucleotides read TGTGCCACTTCCCACGGGGTAGATACGCAGTATTTT. The V gene is TRBV15, the J gene TRBJ2-3, with D perhaps TRBD2 (5 bases). Between the trimmed V and J ends, which lost 9 bases and 5 bases, there was a span of 12 bases. The CDR3 length is 12 residues. Germline CDR1 and CDR2: LNHNV and YYDKDF (reference sequence).

DNA for the CDR3: TGCAGCGTTGCGGGGGGACTAGTCTCCTCCAGCTACGAGCAGTACTTC. Its translation: CSVAGGLVSSSYEQYF. J is TRBJ2-7 and V is TRBV29-1, with TRBD2 identical over 8 bases. After removal of 4 bases from V and 3 bases from J, the junction contained 14 bases not matched to a gene. CDR3 size: 16 residues. In germline, CDR1 is SQVTM, CDR2 ANQGSEA.

This clonotype occurred many times. The chain carries TRBV3-1 and TRBJ2-6; no clear D. Germline V lookup: CDR1 LGHDT, CDR2 YNNKEL (reference sequence). V shed 1 base and J shed 2 bases, with 9 bases lying between them. This CDR3 spans 16 amino acids. CDR3 sequence (DNA): TGTGCCAGCAGCCAAGTTACAGTCGCTGGGGCCAACGTCCTGACTTTC. It translates to CASSQVTVAGANVLTF.

This clonotype showed up many times. This chain joins TRBV7-9 and TRBJ2-1; 8 nucleotides align to TRBD2. The CDR3 is 16 residues long. Per the germline V gene, CDR1 is SEHNR and CDR2 is FQNEAQ (reference sequence). V lost 2 bases to trimming and J lost 1 base; unmatched junction nucleotides: 4. This CDR3 is CASSLKLAVSYNEQFF. CDR3 nucleotides: TGTGCCAGCAGCTTAAAACTAGCGGTATCCTACAATGAGCAGTTCTTC.

This clonotype was counted only a few times. The chain links TRBV12-3 or TRBV12-4 to TRBJ2-4; 8 positions match TRBD1. J gave up 8 bases and V 5 bases, and 5 bases lay outside the gene matches. The CDR3 loop spans 13 amino acids. The CDR3 DNA sequence: TGTGCCAGCAGTCCGGACAGGGCGGACATTCAGTACTTC. This codes for CASSPDRADIQYF.

The chain links TRBV25-1 to TRBJ2-3; perhaps D is TRBD1 or TRBD2 (5 bases each). This CDR3 contains 13 residues. CDR1 and CDR2 from the germline V gene are MGHDK and SYGVNS. Trimming removed 4 bases at V and 11 bases at J, with 16 bases between. CDR3 DNA sequence: TGTGCCAGCAGTGGGGGCAGGGCGAGGGAGCAGTATTTT. Protein sequence: CASSGGRAREQYF.

On this clonotype: This sequence may be a read error, since a much larger clone differs from it by one base. The chain combines TRBV2 with TRBJ2-2; 9 bases fit TRBD2. J was trimmed by 5 bases and V by 5 bases; bases with no gene match: 6. The CDR3 contains 15 residues. The germline V gene encodes CDR1 SNHLY and CDR2 FYNNEI. The CDR3 sequence is CASSRASGKTGELFF. The CDR3 DNA reads TGTGCCAGCAGTCGGGCTAGCGGGAAGACCGGGGAGCTGTTTTTT. The full variable domain, in which reference TRBV2 and TRBJ2-2 provide the parts outside the CDR3, is EPEVTQTPSHQVTQMGQEVILRCVPISNHLYFYWYRQILGQKVEFLVSFYNNEISEKSEIFDDQFSVERPDGSNFTLKIRSTKLEDSAMYFCASSRASGKTGELFFGEGSRLTVL.

This clonotype has a count of ten or more. The chain recombines TRBV4-2 with TRBJ2-7; 10 bases agree with TRBD2. The ends lost 0 bases at V and 4 bases at J; junction bases unmatched: 3. The germline gives CDR1 LGHNA, CDR2 YNFKEQ. The CDR3 is made up of 15 amino acids. The CDR3 region is CASSQDRTSGYEQYF. The CDR3 bases are TGTGCCAGCAGCCAAGATAGGACTAGCGGTTACGAGCAGTACTTC.

J is TRBJ2-4 and V is TRBV4-1; TRBD1 agrees at 7 bases. This CDR3 has 17 residues. Per the germline V gene, CDR1 is MGHRA and CDR2 is YSYEKL. Losses at the gene ends were 4 bases for V and 2 bases for J; bases not matched to a gene: 11. CDR3 sequence: CASSPPGTAHPKNIQYF. CDR3 nucleotide sequence: TGCGCCAGCAGCCCACCCGGGACAGCCCATCCCAAAAACATTCAGTACTTC.

The table lists this clonotype with a few counts. The chain joins TRBV28 to TRBJ2-6; 13 bases match TRBD2. With V trimmed by 3 bases and J by 4 bases, 6 bases remained unmatched. The CDR3 is 18 residues long. The germline CDR1 and CDR2 sequences are MDHEN and SYDVKM. CDR3 sequence: CASSLSTSGRTGANVLTF. For the CDR3, the DNA is TGTGCCAGCAGTTTGTCGACTAGCGGGAGGACCGGGGCCAACGTCCTGACTTTC.

In its sample, this clonotype was seen many times. The genes are TRBV2 and TRBJ2-2, with 12 bases identical to TRBD2. The ends lost 5 bases at V and 1 base at J; junction bases unmatched: 2. The CDR3 covers 16 residues. Germline V lookup: CDR1 SNHLY, CDR2 FYNNEI. Here the CDR3 reads CASSRLAGVNTGELFF. The CDR3 coding sequence is TGTGCCAGCAGTCGACTAGCGGGAGTGAACACCGGGGAGCTGTTTTTT. Full variable domain (rest looked up from reference TRBV2 and TRBJ2-2): EPEVTQTPSHQVTQMGQEVILRCVPISNHLYFYWYRQILGQKVEFLVSFYNNEISEKSEIFDDQFSVERPDGSNFTLKIRSTKLEDSAMYFCASSRLAGVNTGELFFGEGSRLTVL.